The 14 T cell receptor beta chains below come from one sample, sequenced in a study of T-cell reconstitution after alpha-beta-depleted transplantation in children. Unique molecular identifiers were used to barcode this TCRbeta library. MiXCR, applied by TCRdb to the PCR reads, yields one record per CDR3 protein. There are over 400,000 distinct CDR3 sequences in the sample; approximately 41% occur only once, and approximately 25% lies in the top ten. The sample consisted of PBMCs, taken before TCRalphabeta/CD19-depleted stem cell transplant. The source is a girl aged 2-9 years with aplastic anemia, due to receive a stem cell transplant.

This clonotype was detected many times. As DNA, the CDR3 is TGTGCCACCAGCAGATCGGACAGGGGGCGAGAGACCCAGTACTTC. This codes for CATSRSDRGRETQYF. The rearrangement links TRBV15 to TRBJ2-5; 11 positions agree with TRBD1. Trimming cost V 2 bases and J 4 bases; bases outside gene matches: 3. Germline V lookup: CDR1 LNHNV, CDR2 YYDKDF (reference sequence). The CDR3 contains 15 residues.

This clonotype appeared a few times. The chain links TRBV6-1 to TRBJ1-2; D gene ambiguous. The CDR3 runs to 14 residues. Germline V gene sequence: CDR1 MNHNS, CDR2 SASEGT. Trimming left V 6 bases short and J 2 bases short, with 13 bases between. CDR3 amino acids: CASRVLGQNYGYTF. The CDR3 nucleotides are TGTGCCAGCAGGGTTCTCGGGCAGAACTATGGCTACACCTTC.

The genes are TRBV6-2 or TRBV6-3 and TRBJ2-7; no clear D gene. V lost 11 bases to trimming and J lost 5 bases, with 19 bases between them. The germline V gene has CDR1 MNHEY and CDR2 SVGEGT. The CDR3 is 13 residues long. Written as DNA, the CDR3 is TGTGCCTCCTCAACAATCGGCCGCCACGAGCAGTACTTC. This codes for CASSTIGRHEQYF.

This clonotype showed up many times. The J gene is TRBJ2-2, the V gene TRBV7-6; 8 positions match TRBD1. CDR1 is SGHVS and CDR2 is FNYEAQ in the germline V gene. The J segment lost 7 bases and the V segment lost 5 bases, leaving 6 bases of the junction unmatched. This CDR3 contains 14 residues. The chain's CDR3 is CASSAGQGGGELFF. The CDR3 coding sequence is TGTGCCAGCAGCGCCGGACAGGGTGGCGGGGAGCTGTTTTTT.

V usage is TRBV4-1 and J usage is TRBJ2-1; 9 nucleotides align to TRBD2. Germline loops: CDR1 MGHRA, CDR2 YSYEKL. The ends lost 1 base at V and 6 bases at J; junction bases unmatched: 4. The CDR3 extends over 15 amino acids. Written as DNA, the CDR3 is TGCGCCAGCAGCCAAGGACTAGCGGAAATCAATGAGCAGTTCTTC. Amino acids: CASSQGLAEINEQFF.

This chain joins TRBV11-1 and TRBJ2-2; 11 nucleotides line up with TRBD2. The CDR3 has 19 residues. Looked up from germline, CDR1 is SGHAT and CDR2 is FQDESV (reference sequence). V was pared by 6 bases and J by 5 bases, with 17 bases of the junction left unmatched. CDR3 nucleotides: TGTGCCAGCAGAGAGGGCCGGGGACTAGCGGAGGCGATAACCGGGGAGCTGTTTTTT. This gives the protein CASREGRGLAEAITGELFF.

The sample holds a few counts of this clonotype. V usage is TRBV4-3 and J usage is TRBJ2-3; TRBD2 matches at 9 bases. The CDR3 loop spans 17 amino acids. The germline V gene encodes CDR1 LGHNA and CDR2 YSLEER. The V segment lost 0 bases and the J segment 2 bases; nucleotides outside the gene matches: 6. The CDR3 DNA follows: TGCGCCAGCAGCCAAGACAACGGACTAGCGCTCACAGATACGCAGTATTTT. This gives the protein CASSQDNGLALTDTQYF.

The rearrangement joins TRBV20-1 to TRBJ2-1, with 7 nucleotides matching TRBD2. J was trimmed by 9 bases and V by 1 base; bases with no gene match: 12. There are 15 residues in the CDR3. Germline CDR1 DFQATT, CDR2 SNEGSKA (reference sequence). CDR3 sequence reads: CSARGPLAYGGEQFF. DNA for the CDR3: TGCAGTGCTAGAGGACCACTAGCGTACGGCGGTGAGCAGTTCTTC.

The V gene is TRBV7-9, the J gene TRBJ2-7; 11 bases are a match to TRBD1. Germline CDR1 and CDR2: SEHNR and FQNEAQ (reference sequence). This CDR3 comprises 16 residues. V was pared by 1 base and J by 5 bases, with 7 bases of the junction left unmatched. CDR3 nucleotides: TGTGCCAGCAGCTTAGGTTACCGGGACAGGGGGGACGAGCAGTACTTC. Its translation: CASSLGYRDRGDEQYF.

This clonotype has a count of ten or more. The chain employs TRBV27 and TRBJ2-1, with D perhaps TRBD2 (5 bases). CDR1 and CDR2 (germline): MNHEY, SMNVEV (reference sequence). V gave up 5 bases and J gave up 2 bases, with 10 bases separating them. This CDR3 has 14 residues. CDR3 protein: CASSPGITYNEQFF. The CDR3 bases are TGTGCCAGCAGTCCCGGGATTACCTACAATGAGCAGTTCTTC.

This chain joins TRBV7-3 and TRBJ2-1; D uncertain. V dropped 5 bases and J dropped 5 bases, with 16 bases sitting between them. Germline V gene lookup returns CDR1 SGHTA and CDR2 FQGTGA. The CDR3 has 15 residues. The CDR3 loop is CASSPAPIIDNEQFF. The CDR3 nucleotides are TGTGCCAGCAGCCCGGCCCCCATTATCGACAATGAGCAGTTCTTC.

This chain links TRBV20-1 with TRBJ1-5; D unclear. CDR3 length: 16 residues. V was shortened by 0 bases and J by 3 bases, with 15 bases between the two germline ends. Germline lookup yields CDR1 DFQATT and CDR2 SNEGSKA (reference sequence). The CDR3 region is CSARDLIGALNQPQHF. The DNA for the CDR3 is TGCAGTGCTAGAGATCTGATCGGAGCCCTCAATCAGCCCCAGCATTTT.

This clonotype was seen only a few times. J is TRBJ1-2 and V is TRBV30; no reliable D call. V was pared by 0 bases and J by 5 bases, with 7 bases between. CDR1 and CDR2 (germline): GTSNPN, SVGIG (reference sequence). CDR3 size: 12 residues. CDR3 sequence: CAWSVDIYGYTF. In DNA form, the CDR3 reads TGTGCCTGGAGTGTCGACATATATGGCTACACCTTC.

This chain joins TRBV29-1 and TRBJ2-3; 7 nucleotides line up with TRBD2. This CDR3 spans 14 amino acids. V gave up 6 bases and J gave up 2 bases; unmatched junction bases: 8. The germline V gene has CDR1 SQVTM and CDR2 ANQGSEA. CDR3 sequence: CSVAGRLNTDTQYF. Written as DNA, the CDR3 is TGCAGCGTGGCCGGGAGGCTGAACACAGATACGCAGTATTTT.